Below are 17 T cell receptor beta chains sequenced from a single sample in a study of post-analysis software for immune sequencing data. General study results and limits: Controls showed lower frequencies than patients for a handful of TRBV segments, and TRBV5-6, TRBV5-1 and TRBV20-1 were among these.

No antigen has been assigned to these receptors. The TCR beta cDNA libraries contained unique molecular identifiers. TCRdb analysed the PCR reads with MiXCR anew, one entry per CDR3 protein. The table lists roughly 570,000 distinct CDR3 sequences, 34% of them singletons, with approximately 6% in the top ten. The sample consisted of blood. The receptor source for this set is a girl between 2 and 17 years old with multiple sclerosis.

The chain carries TRBV7-2 and TRBJ2-3, with D hard to call. Trimming shortened V by 3 bases and J by 0 bases, and 10 bases separated the two germline ends. Germline values: CDR1 SGHTA, CDR2 FQGNSA. CDR3 length equals 15 residues. The CDR3: CASSFSRSSTDTQYF. The CDR3 bases are TGTGCCAGCAGCTTTTCCAGGTCAAGCACAGATACGCAGTATTTT. The whole variable domain, filled in from reference TRBV7-2 and TRBJ2-3, reads GAGVSQSPSNKVTEKGKDVELRCDPISGHTALYWYRQSLGQGLEFLIYFQGNSAPDKSGLPSDRFSAERTGGSVSTLTIQRTQQEDSAVYLCASSFSRSSTDTQYFGPGTRLTVL.

This clonotype was seen more than once but under ten times. This chain uses TRBV11-2 with TRBJ2-7; D is undetermined. This CDR3 spans 15 amino acids. V lost 0 bases to trimming and J lost 3 bases, with 12 bases between them. Germline CDR1 is SGHAT and CDR2 is FQNNGV. CDR3 nucleotides: TGTGCCAGCAGCTTAGATCTAGGTCCTTACTACGAGCAGTACTTC. It is translated as CASSLDLGPYYEQYF.

The rearrangement uses TRBV5-5 and TRBJ2-3; TRBD2 matches at 7 bases. This CDR3 region has 16 residues. The V gene end was trimmed by 5 bases and the J gene end by 2 bases; junction bases not matched to a gene: 11. Germline V gene lookup returns CDR1 SGHKS and CDR2 YYEKEE (reference sequence). CDR3 sequence (DNA): TGTGCCAGCAGTTCCTTCGAGCGGGGAGACACAGATACGCAGTATTTT. This gives the protein CASSSFERGDTDTQYF.

A few counts support this clonotype. V is TRBV9 and J is TRBJ2-7; D is perhaps TRBD1 (6 bases). Between the trimmed V and J ends, which lost 2 bases and 3 bases, there was a span of 15 bases. This CDR3 is 15 amino acids long. Germline V gene data show CDR1 as SGDLS and CDR2 as YYNGEE. CDR3 region: CASSVSPDRLYEQYF. Written as DNA, the CDR3 is TGTGCCAGCAGCGTGAGCCCTGACAGGCTCTACGAGCAGTACTTC. Full variable domain (outside the CDR3, taken from reference TRBV9 and TRBJ2-7): DSGVTQTPKHLITATGQRVTLRCSPRSGDLSVYWYQQSLDQGLQFLIQYYNGEERAKGNILERFSAQQFPDLHSELNLSSLELGDSALYFCASSVSPDRLYEQYFGPGTRLTVT.

This chain connects TRBV12-3 or TRBV12-4 to TRBJ2-7; D remains unclear. The CDR3 totals 13 residues. V was clipped by 5 bases and J by 4 bases, with 12 bases between them. CDR3 nucleotide sequence: TGTGCCAGCAGTCCGAACGACGGATACGAGCAGTACTTC. Its protein product is CASSPNDGYEQYF.

As regards this clonotype: Because the CDR3 is missing its conserved closing phenylalanine or tryptophan, this is likely a read error. The chain uses TRBV5-6 and TRBJ1-1; perhaps TRBD1 as D (5 bases). V shed 2 bases and J shed 0 bases, with 14 bases lying between them. Germline values: CDR1 SGHDT, CDR2 YYEEEE. There are 16 residues in the CDR3. CDR3 coding DNA: TGTGCCAGCAGCTTAACGACAGCTAACCTGAACACTGAAGCTTTCTTG. Translating gives CASSLTTANLNTEAFL.

This clonotype was picked up a small number of times. This sequence joins TRBV9 and TRBJ2-1; 7 bases fit TRBD1. The CDR3 has 14 residues. Unmatched junction bases numbered 13, after V lost 7 bases and J lost 9 bases. Germline lookup yields CDR1 SGDLS and CDR2 YYNGEE. CDR3 nucleotides: TGTGCCAGCGCATCAGGGGGTGGGCAATTTGAGCAGTTCTTC. Its translation is CASASGGGQFEQFF.

This clonotype was seen more than once but under ten times. J is TRBJ1-6 and V is TRBV7-2, with TRBD1 matching 11 bases. Germline V gene sequence: CDR1 SGHTA, CDR2 FQGNSA. The V segment lost 2 bases and the J segment 1 base; nucleotides outside the gene matches: 4. The CDR3 consists of 18 residues. The CDR3 DNA sequence: TGTGCCAGCAGCTTACTCGGACAGGGGGCGTCCTATAATTCACCCCTCCACTTT. This translates into CASSLLGQGASYNSPLHF.

This clonotype showed up many times. The chain joins TRBV7-9 to TRBJ2-5; D is perhaps TRBD2 (5 bases). Germline CDR1 SEHNR, CDR2 FQNEAQ (reference sequence). The length of the CDR3 is 14 residues. Trimming stripped 1 base from V and 11 bases from J, with 17 bases between. Here the CDR3 reads CASSLDGKTREQYF. CDR3 nucleotide sequence: TGTGCCAGCAGCTTAGACGGGAAAACGAGAGAGCAGTACTTC.

About this clonotype itself: This may come from a read error, since a much larger clone is one base off. The rearrangement links TRBV10-2 to TRBJ2-7; TRBD1 agrees at 7 bases. The CDR3 consists of 14 residues. The germline CDR1 and CDR2 sequences are WSHSY and SAAADI. The V segment lost 6 bases and the J segment 1 base; nucleotides outside the gene matches: 6. Here the CDR3 reads CASRPGTVSYEQYF. In DNA form, the CDR3 reads TGCGCCAGCAGGCCCGGGACAGTTTCCTACGAGCAGTACTTC.

The rearrangement uses TRBV18 and TRBJ2-5; the D is unclear. V dropped 2 bases and J dropped 13 bases, with 14 bases sitting between them. This CDR3 comprises 12 residues. CDR1 and CDR2 from the germline V gene are KGHSH and LQKENI. CDR3 sequence reads: CASSPLTGDWYF. The CDR3 DNA follows: TGTGCCAGCTCACCATTGACCGGCGACTGGTACTTC.

This clonotype was counted between two and nine times. V gene TRBV28 combines with J gene TRBJ2-1; maybe TRBD1 (7 bases). The CDR3 runs 14 residues. V was shortened by 6 bases and J by 6 bases, with 15 bases between the two germline ends. Looked up from germline, CDR1 is MDHEN and CDR2 is SYDVKM. CDR3 DNA: TGTGCCAGCAGCCTGACAGGGAGGATCAATGAGCAGTTCTTC. Translated, it gives CASSLTGRINEQFF.

The V call is TRBV15, the J call TRBJ1-5, with D tentatively TRBD1 (6 bases). Looked up from germline, CDR1 is LNHNV and CDR2 is YYDKDF (reference sequence). The CDR3 is made up of 15 amino acids. Trimming cost V 5 bases and J 7 bases, with 18 bases left between them. In DNA form, the CDR3 reads TGTGCCACCAGCGTTAAGGGGGGAGTGACGCAGCCCCAGCATTTT. Translation: CATSVKGGVTQPQHF.

The chain recombines TRBV11-2 with TRBJ1-5; D unresolved. Germline lookup yields CDR1 SGHAT and CDR2 FQNNGV. The germline V and J ends were trimmed by 2 bases and 6 bases, with 8 bases remaining between them. The CDR3 consists of 13 residues. CDR3 sequence reads: CASSLSEGQPQHF. CDR3 DNA: TGTGCCAGCAGCTTATCAGAAGGTCAGCCCCAGCATTTT.

The gene calls are TRBV11-2 and TRBJ1-4, with TRBD1 matching over 9 bases. The CDR3 has 17 amino acids. The ends lost 0 bases at V and 5 bases at J; junction bases unmatched: 7. Germline values: CDR1 SGHAT, CDR2 FQNNGV. DNA for the CDR3: TGTGCCAGCAGCTTAGACCCACCCGGGACAGGGAATGAAAAACTGTTTTTT. As protein: CASSLDPPGTGNEKLFF. Together with reference TRBV11-2 and TRBJ1-4, the CDR3 gives the full variable domain: EAGVAQSPRYKIIEKRQSVAFWCNPISGHATLYWYQQILGQGPKLLIQFQNNGVVDDSQLPKDRFSAERLKGVDSTLKIQPAKLEDSAVYLCASSLDPPGTGNEKLFFGSGTQLSVL.

V usage is TRBV19 and J usage is TRBJ2-5; either TRBD1 or TRBD2 may fit D (5 bases each). The ends were cut back, 5 bases at V and 4 bases at J, with 14 bases in the middle. Germline lookup yields CDR1 LNHDA and CDR2 SQIVND (reference sequence). CDR3 size: 14 residues. CDR3 amino acids: CASSQGPGTETQYF. In nucleotides, the CDR3 is TGTGCCAGTAGTCAAGGGCCGGGGACAGAGACCCAGTACTTC.

This clonotype has only a few counts. The CDR3 sequence is CASRHWDRGGSTEAFF. The CDR3 DNA reads as TGTGCCAGCAGACACTGGGACAGGGGTGGTAGCACTGAAGCTTTCTTT. The chain uses TRBV3-1 and TRBJ1-1, with 10 bases fitting TRBD1. CDR1 and CDR2 (germline): LGHDT, YNNKEL (reference sequence). The CDR3 has 16 amino acids. Losses at the gene ends were 6 bases for V and 4 bases for J; bases not matched to a gene: 11.